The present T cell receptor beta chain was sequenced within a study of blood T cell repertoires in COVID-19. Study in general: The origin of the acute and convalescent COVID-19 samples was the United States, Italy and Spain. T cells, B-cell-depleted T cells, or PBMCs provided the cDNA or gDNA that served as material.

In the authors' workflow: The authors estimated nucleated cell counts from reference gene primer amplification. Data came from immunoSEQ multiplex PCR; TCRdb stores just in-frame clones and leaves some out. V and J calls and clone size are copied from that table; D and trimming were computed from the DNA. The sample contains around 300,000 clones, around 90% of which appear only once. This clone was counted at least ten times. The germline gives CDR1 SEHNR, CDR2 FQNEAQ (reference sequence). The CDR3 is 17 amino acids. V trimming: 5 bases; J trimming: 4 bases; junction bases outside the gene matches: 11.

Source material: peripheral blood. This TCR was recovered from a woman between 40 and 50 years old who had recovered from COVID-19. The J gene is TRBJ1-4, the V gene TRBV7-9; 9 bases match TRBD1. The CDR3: CASSPSRDRDHNEKLFF. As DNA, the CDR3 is TGTGCCAGCAGCCCGTCCCGGGACAGGGATCATAATGAAAAACTGTTTTTT.